Each of the 10 T cell receptor beta chains below was sequenced from the same sample in a study of blood T cell repertoires in COVID-19. Measured with immunoSEQ multiplex PCR; TCRdb has only the in-frame clones, and not every one. The sample includes approximately 83,000 clones, 75% to 85% of them seen just once. The source material was peripheral blood. The receptors were sampled from a woman older than 75 with acute or convalescent COVID-19.

This clone has only one observation. The V and J genes are TRBV7-8 and TRBJ1-5; D not certain. The CDR3 covers 14 residues. Germline CDR1 reads SGHVS; CDR2 reads FQNEAQ. V lost 8 bases and J lost 0, with 11 bases in between. CDR3 nucleotides: TGTGCCAGCGCGCCGGTTAATAGCAATCAGCCCCAGCATTTT. Translating it yields CASAPVNSNQPQHF.

CDR3 DNA sequence: TGTGCCATCAGTGAGTCTGAGGGTCAGCCCCAGCATTTT. Translated, it gives CAISESEGQPQHF. J is TRBJ1-5 and V is TRBV10-3; D call uncertain. V lost 0 bases to trimming and J lost 6 bases, with 6 bases between them. Germline V CDR1 and CDR2: ENHRY, SYGVKD. This CDR3 region has 13 residues.

This clone appeared a few times. The CDR3 loop is CASSVGEGTGGKEQYF. DNA for the CDR3: TGTGCCAGCAGCGTAGGGGAGGGGACAGGGGGTAAGGAGCAGTACTTC. The chain combines TRBV9 with TRBJ2-7; 11 nucleotides align to TRBD1. The length of the CDR3 is 16 residues. Germline V gene data show CDR1 as SGDLS and CDR2 as YYNGEE. V shed 0 bases, J shed 7 bases, and the junction held 9 bases outside the gene matches.

This sequence joins TRBV2 and TRBJ1-1, with D possibly being TRBD1 (6 bases). Germline values: CDR1 SNHLY, CDR2 FYNNEI. The V gene lost 6 bases and the J gene lost 0 bases, with 14 bases spanning the gap. The CDR3 has 15 residues. CDR3 in amino acids: CASRARTVVNTEAFF. For the CDR3, the DNA is TGTGCCAGCAGGGCTAGGACAGTGGTGAACACTGAAGCTTTCTTT.

The chain carries TRBV2 and TRBJ2-7; no definite D call. CDR1 is SNHLY, CDR2 FYNNEI, per germline. V was shortened by 6 bases and J by 6 bases, with 15 bases between the two germline ends. This CDR3 comprises 13 residues. CDR3 nucleotide sequence: TGTGCCAGCAGGCCGAGGCAAACGGGCGAGCAGTACTTC. Residues: CASRPRQTGEQYF. The variable domain in full, with the rest retrieved from reference TRBV2 and TRBJ2-7, is EPEVTQTPSHQVTQMGQEVILRCVPISNHLYFYWYRQILGQKVEFLVSFYNNEISEKSEIFDDQFSVERPDGSNFTLKIRSTKLEDSAMYFCASRPRQTGEQYFGPGTRLTVT.

The chain joins TRBV7-2 to TRBJ2-2; 7 bases map to TRBD1. V lost 1 base to trimming and J lost 4 bases; unmatched junction nucleotides: 3. This CDR3 region has 15 residues. The germline gives CDR1 SGHTA, CDR2 FQGNSA. As DNA, the CDR3 is TGTGCCAGCAGCTTAGAGACAGGGACCACCGGGGAGCTGTTTTTT. It codes for CASSLETGTTGELFF.

This sequence joins TRBV5-1 and TRBJ2-2; D call uncertain. The CDR3 consists of 16 residues. Germline V CDR1 and CDR2: SGHRS, YFSETQ. V was clipped by 1 base and J by 0 bases, with 10 bases between them. The CDR3 reads CASSLSTDPNTGELFF. The CDR3 nucleotides read TGCGCCAGCAGCTTGAGTACAGACCCGAACACCGGGGAGCTGTTTTTT.

The chain is built from TRBV7-9 and TRBJ2-7; possible D gene TRBD1, 5 bases. This CDR3 is 15 amino acids long. Trimming removed 7 bases from V and 6 bases from J, with 22 bases in between. CDR1 SEHNR and CDR2 FQNEAQ come from the germline V gene (reference sequence). As DNA, the CDR3 is TGTGCCAGCACCCCGAGGAGACAGATAGATTCCGAGCAGTACTTC. Its translation is CASTPRRQIDSEQYF.

The rearrangement joins TRBV7-3 to TRBJ2-2, with 7 bases identical to TRBD1. The V and J ends lost 4 bases and 7 bases, in that order; junction bases with no gene match: 6. Per germline, CDR1 SGHTA and CDR2 FQGTGA. The CDR3 spans 14 residues. Here the CDR3 reads CASSSDRVGGELFF. The DNA for the CDR3 is TGTGCCAGCAGCTCAGACAGGGTTGGCGGGGAGCTGTTTTTT. The variable domain in full, completed from reference TRBV7-3 and TRBJ2-2, reads GAGVSQTPSNKVTEKGKYVELRCDPISGHTALYWYRQSLGQGPEFLIYFQGTGAADDSGLPNDRFFAVRPEGSVSTLKIQRTERGDSAVYLCASSSDRVGGELFFGEGSRLTVL.

This chain links TRBV7-3 with TRBJ1-6; D is perhaps TRBD1 (5 bases). The CDR3 contains 15 residues. Germline V gene data show CDR1 as SGHTA and CDR2 as FQGTGA. V was cut by 0 bases and J by 9 bases, with 12 bases left in between. The CDR3 coding sequence is TGTGCCAGCAGCTTAACTGCGGGGGGTGCTTCACCCCTCCACTTT. It encodes CASSLTAGGASPLHF.